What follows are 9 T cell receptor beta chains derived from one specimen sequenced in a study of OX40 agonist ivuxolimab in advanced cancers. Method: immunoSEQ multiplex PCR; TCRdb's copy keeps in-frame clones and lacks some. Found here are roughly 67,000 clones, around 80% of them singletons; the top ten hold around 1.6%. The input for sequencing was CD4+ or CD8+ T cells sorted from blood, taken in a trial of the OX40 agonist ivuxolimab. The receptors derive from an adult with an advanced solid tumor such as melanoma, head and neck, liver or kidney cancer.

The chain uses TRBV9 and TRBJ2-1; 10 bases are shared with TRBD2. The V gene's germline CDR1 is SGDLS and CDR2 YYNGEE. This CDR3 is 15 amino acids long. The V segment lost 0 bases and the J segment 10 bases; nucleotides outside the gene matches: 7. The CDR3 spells CASSVGSLAGEEQFF. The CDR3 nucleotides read TGTGCCAGCAGCGTAGGAAGTCTAGCGGGAGAGGAGCAGTTCTTC.

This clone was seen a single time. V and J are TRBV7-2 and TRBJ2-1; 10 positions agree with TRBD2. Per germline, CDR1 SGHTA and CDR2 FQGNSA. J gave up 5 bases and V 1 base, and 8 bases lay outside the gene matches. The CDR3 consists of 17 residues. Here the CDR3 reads CASSLVSWTSGDNEQFF. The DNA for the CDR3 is TGTGCCAGCAGCTTAGTGTCATGGACTAGCGGCGACAATGAGCAGTTCTTC.

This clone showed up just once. CDR3 DNA sequence: TGTGCCAGCAGCCTCGAGAGTTCAGAGAACACCGGGGAGCTGTTTTTT. Translating it yields CASSLESSENTGELFF. The chain carries TRBV11-3 and TRBJ2-2; D gene unclear. V was pared by 5 bases and J by 1 base, with 14 bases between. The CDR3 has 16 residues. The germline V gene encodes CDR1 SGHNT and CDR2 YENEEA.

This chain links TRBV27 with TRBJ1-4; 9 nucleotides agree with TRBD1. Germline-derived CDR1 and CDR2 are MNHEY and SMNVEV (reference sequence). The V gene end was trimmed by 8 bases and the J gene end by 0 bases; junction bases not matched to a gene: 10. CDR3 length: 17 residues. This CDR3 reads CASRLDRGHATNEKLFF. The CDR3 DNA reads TGTGCCAGCCGGCTGGACAGGGGACATGCAACTAATGAAAAACTGTTTTTT.

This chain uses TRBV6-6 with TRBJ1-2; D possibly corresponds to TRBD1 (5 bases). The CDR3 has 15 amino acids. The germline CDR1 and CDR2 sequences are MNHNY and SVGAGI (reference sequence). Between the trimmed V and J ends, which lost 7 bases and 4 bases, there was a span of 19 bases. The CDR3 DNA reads TGTGCCAGCACCAATGTGGCAGGGAGTCCCTATGGCTACACCTTC. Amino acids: CASTNVAGSPYGYTF.

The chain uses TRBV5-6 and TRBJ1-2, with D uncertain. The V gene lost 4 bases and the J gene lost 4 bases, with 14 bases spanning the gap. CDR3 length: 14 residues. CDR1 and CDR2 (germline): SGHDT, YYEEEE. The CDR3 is CASSMGRFLYGYTF. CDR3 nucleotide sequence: TGTGCCAGCAGCATGGGGAGATTTCTCTATGGCTACACCTTC. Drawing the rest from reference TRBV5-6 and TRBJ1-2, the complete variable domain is DAGVTQSPTHLIKTRGQQVTLRCSPKSGHDTVSWYQQALGQGPQFIFQYYEEEERQRGNFPDRFSGHQFPNYSSELNVNALLLGDSALYLCASSMGRFLYGYTFGSGTRLTVV.

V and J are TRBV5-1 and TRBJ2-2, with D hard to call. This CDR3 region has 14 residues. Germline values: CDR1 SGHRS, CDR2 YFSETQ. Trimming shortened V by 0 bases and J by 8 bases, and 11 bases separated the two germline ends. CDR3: CASSLGQRVGELFF. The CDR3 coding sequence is TGCGCCAGCAGCTTGGGCCAACGAGTGGGGGAGCTGTTTTTT.

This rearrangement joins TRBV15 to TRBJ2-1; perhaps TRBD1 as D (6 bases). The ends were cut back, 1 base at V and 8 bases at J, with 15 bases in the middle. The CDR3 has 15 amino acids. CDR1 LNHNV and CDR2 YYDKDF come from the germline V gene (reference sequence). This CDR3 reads CATSRGLQGRDEQFF. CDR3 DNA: TGTGCCACCAGCAGAGGTTTGCAGGGGCGCGATGAGCAGTTCTTC.

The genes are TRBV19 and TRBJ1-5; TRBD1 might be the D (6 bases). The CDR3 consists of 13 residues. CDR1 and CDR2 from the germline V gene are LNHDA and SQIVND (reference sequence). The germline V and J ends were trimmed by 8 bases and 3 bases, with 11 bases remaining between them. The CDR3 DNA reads TGTGCCAGTGGGAGACAGGTCAATCAGCCCCAGCATTTT. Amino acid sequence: CASGRQVNQPQHF.